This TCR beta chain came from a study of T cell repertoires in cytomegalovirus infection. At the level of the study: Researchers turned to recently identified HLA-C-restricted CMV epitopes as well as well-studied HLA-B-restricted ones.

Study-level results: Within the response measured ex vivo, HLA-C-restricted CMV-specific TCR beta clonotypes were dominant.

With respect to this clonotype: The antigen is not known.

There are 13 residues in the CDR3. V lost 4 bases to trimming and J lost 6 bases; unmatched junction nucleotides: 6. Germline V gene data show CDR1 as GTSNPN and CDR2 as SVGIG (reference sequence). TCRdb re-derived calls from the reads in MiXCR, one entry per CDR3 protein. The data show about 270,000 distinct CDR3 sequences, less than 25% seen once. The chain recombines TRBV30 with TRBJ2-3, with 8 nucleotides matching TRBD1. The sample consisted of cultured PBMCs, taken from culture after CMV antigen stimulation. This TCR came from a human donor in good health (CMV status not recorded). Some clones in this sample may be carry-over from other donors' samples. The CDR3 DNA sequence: TGTGCCTGGACAGGGGGCAGAGGGGATACGCAGTATTTT. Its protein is CAWTGGRGDTQYF. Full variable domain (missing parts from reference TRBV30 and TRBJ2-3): SQTIHQWPATLVQPVGSPLSLECTVEGTSNPNLYWYRQAAGRGLQLLFYSVGIGQISSEVPQNLSASRPQDRQFILSSKKLLLSDSGFYLCAWTGGRGDTQYFGPGTRLTVL.